The rows below give T cell receptor beta chains drawn from one sample of a study of monozygotic twins with inflammatory bowel disease. TCRdb reanalyzed the 5' RACE reads, giving one entry per CDR3 protein sequence and no DNA. The sample shows more than 120,000 distinct CDR3 sequences, and 2.4% sits with its ten largest clones. Sequenced material: blood. The receptor source for this set is a human donor with ulcerative colitis or Crohn's disease, or a healthy co-twin of an affected twin (not recorded which). Each CDR3 is given with its conserved first and last residue.

v_gene	j_gene	CDR3aa
TRBV5-5	TRBJ2-1	CASSWSGGHNEQFF
TRBV24-1	TRBJ2-1	CATQDGSYNEQFF
TRBV20-1	TRBJ1-2	CSARDIAGAYGYTF
TRBV5-1	TRBJ2-7	CASSWGTGGTYEQYF
TRBV5-1	TRBJ1-1	CASSLGDRAEAFF
TRBV5-1	TRBJ2-5	CASSLDSYQETQYF
TRBV11-2	TRBJ1-5	CASSFSTGGAGNQPQHF
TRBV20-1	TRBJ2-3	CSARDRRLARTDTQYF
TRBV29-1	TRBJ2-1	CSVGRGGGHSYNEQFF
TRBV12-5	TRBJ1-5	CASGTSLDSNQPQHF
TRBV27	TRBJ2-7	CASSPLGYEQYF
TRBV30	TRBJ2-7	CAWSVQGASFYEQYF
TRBV6-5	TRBJ2-7	CASSTSTGLSYEQYF
TRBV20-1	TRBJ1-4	CSATRDSNEKLFF
TRBV6-1	TRBJ2-1	CASSHLGTGDNEQFF
TRBV7-2	TRBJ1-5	CASSAPGNQPQHF
TRBV5-5	TRBJ2-5	CASSFSSTDGTQYF
TRBV5-1	TRBJ2-5	CASSLMSGGGETQYF
TRBV20-1	TRBJ1-1	CSARDGRREAFF
TRBV12-3/TRBV12-4	TRBJ2-1	CASSPYYPYNEQFF
TRBV6-6	TRBJ2-2	CASSRTGELFF
TRBV29-1	TRBJ2-2	CSVGTSGAGELFF
TRBV20-1	TRBJ1-1	CSARPGLGLTMNTEAFF
TRBV6-1	TRBJ1-6	CASTSGGSVSPLHF
TRBV3-1	TRBJ1-1	CASSQDLGAGDTEAFF
TRBV27	TRBJ2-7	CASSSGMAYEQYF
TRBV5-1	TRBJ2-1	CASSFKGQGSNEQFF
TRBV20-1	TRBJ2-7	CSASVLGDQSTYEQYF
TRBV10-3	TRBJ1-1	CAISGNRGQGTEAFF
TRBV10-3	TRBJ2-5	CAISESGTQQETQYF
TRBV20-1	TRBJ1-4	CSARDGSGVTLFF
TRBV29-1	TRBJ2-7	CSVIHGIPGSEQYF
TRBV20-1	TRBJ2-3	CSARGGLGGADTQYF
TRBV3-1	TRBJ1-1	CASSQRPGPNTEAFF
TRBV4-1	TRBJ2-2	CASSPRDGGSNTGELFF
TRBV7-2	TRBJ2-2	CASTGRTGGVRTGELFF
TRBV10-3	TRBJ1-4	CAISERSEPTNEKLFF
TRBV4-3	TRBJ2-3	CASSQDPLAGSSTDTQYF
TRBV5-5	TRBJ2-5	CASSFPGEETQYF
TRBV11-1	TRBJ2-3	CASSLFSGGTDTQYF
TRBV29-1	TRBJ2-5	CSARGGRGGSETQYF
TRBV4-3	TRBJ2-7	CASSPDRGGYEQYF
TRBV7-9	TRBJ2-2	CASSLKGIESGELFF
TRBV19	TRBJ2-1	CASSIELARYEQFF
TRBV7-2	TRBJ1-5	CASSLAAVSNQPQHF
TRBV15	TRBJ1-5	CATSTYTGAPNQPQHF
TRBV4-2	TRBJ1-1	CASSQVEARDTEAFF
TRBV5-1	TRBJ1-6	CASSLGYPQGYNSPLHF
TRBV5-1	TRBJ2-7	CASSLGGVITYEQYF
TRBV4-3	TRBJ1-5	CASSLRLFNQPQHF